These 19 T cell receptor beta chains came from one sample sequenced in a study of graft-versus-host responses after intestinal transplantation. Their cognate antigens are unknown. Some clones are missing from TCRdb's copy, which holds only in-frame ones; the method was immunoSEQ multiplex PCR. The top ten clones hold about 1.3% of a sample with about 66,000 clones, about 90% of them seen once. The input for sequencing was unstimulated CD8+ T cells sorted from spleen or lymph node cells, taken before intestinal transplant. The receptors derive from a human donor who received an intestinal transplant.

The chain employs TRBV6-5 and TRBJ1-1; D is perhaps TRBD1 (5 bases). Germline values: CDR1 MNHEY, CDR2 SVGAGI. Deletions cut 10 bases from V and 5 bases from J, with 17 bases between. The CDR3 contains 13 residues. In DNA, the CDR3 is TGTGCCACCACGGGAGGGGTTAATACTGAAGCTTTCTTT. It encodes CATTGGVNTEAFF.

CDR3 sequence reads: CASSIEIVAVNQPQHF. The CDR3 nucleotides read TGTGCCAGTAGTATAGAGATCGTGGCAGTTAATCAGCCCCAGCATTTT. The chain recombines TRBV19 with TRBJ1-5; D is ambiguous. There are 16 residues in the CDR3. Germline CDR1 and CDR2: LNHDA and SQIVND (reference sequence). Trimming left V 0 bases short and J 4 bases short, with 13 bases between. The variable domain in full, completed from reference TRBV19 and TRBJ1-5, reads DGGITQSPKYLFRKEGQNVTLSCEQNLNHDAMYWYRQDPGQGLRLIYYSQIVNDFQKGDIAEGYSVSREKKESFPLTVTSAQKNPTAFYLCASSIEIVAVNQPQHFGDGTRLSIL.

The chain links TRBV11-2 to TRBJ1-4; D is ambiguous. This CDR3 contains 13 residues. Deletions cut 4 bases from V and 4 bases from J, with 7 bases between. Per germline, CDR1 SGHAT and CDR2 FQNNGV. CDR3 in DNA: TGTGCCAGCAGCTCCCCGGGTAATGAAAAACTGTTTTTT. This codes for CASSSPGNEKLFF.

This CDR3 reads CASSPGGTPDTQYF. DNA of the CDR3: TGTGCCAGCAGCCCCGGCGGCACGCCAGATACGCAGTATTTT. The V and J genes are TRBV4-2 and TRBJ2-3; D not certain. V dropped 4 bases and J dropped 4 bases, with 12 bases sitting between them. The CDR3 spans 14 residues. CDR1 and CDR2 (germline): LGHNA, YNFKEQ.

The rearrangement links TRBV6-5 to TRBJ2-7; possible D gene TRBD1, 6 bases. The V gene's germline CDR1 is MNHEY and CDR2 SVGAGI. The V end lost 9 bases, the J end lost 4 bases, and 19 bases lay between the germline ends. The CDR3 sequence is 14 residues long. CDR3 sequence reads: CASNPQGQGYEQYF. The CDR3 coding sequence is TGTGCCAGTAACCCGCAGGGGCAAGGGTACGAGCAGTACTTC.

J is TRBJ1-2 and V is TRBV9; D might be TRBD1 (6 bases). Trimming removed 0 bases at V and 3 bases at J, with 9 bases between. CDR1 and CDR2 from the germline V gene are SGDLS and YYNGEE. The CDR3 runs to 14 residues. The CDR3 spells CASSVGGPDYGYTF. The CDR3, as DNA: TGTGCCAGCAGCGTAGGGGGGCCAGACTATGGCTACACCTTC.

This rearrangement joins TRBV9 to TRBJ2-7; possible D gene TRBD1, 5 bases. CDR1 is SGDLS and CDR2 is YYNGEE in the germline V gene. The CDR3 contains 14 residues. V was clipped by 0 bases and J by 0 bases, with 7 bases between them. CDR3 region: CASSVAQGSYEQYF. CDR3 coding DNA: TGTGCCAGCAGCGTAGCGCAGGGCTCCTACGAGCAGTACTTC.

The chain couples TRBV9 to TRBJ2-3; 12 bases are a match to TRBD2. V was pared by 4 bases and J by 0 bases, with 9 bases of the junction left unmatched. The CDR3 totals 18 residues. CDR1 and CDR2 (germline): SGDLS, YYNGEE. In nucleotides, the CDR3 is TGTGCCAGCAGCCCCCGGACTAGCGGGGCATCTAGCACAGATACGCAGTATTTT. Translating gives CASSPRTSGASSTDTQYF. The full variable domain, completed using reference TRBV9 and TRBJ2-3, is DSGVTQTPKHLITATGQRVTLRCSPRSGDLSVYWYQQSLDQGLQFLIQYYNGEERAKGNILERFSAQQFPDLHSELNLSSLELGDSALYFCASSPRTSGASSTDTQYFGPGTRLTVL.

The chain combines TRBV6-1 with TRBJ1-2; possible D gene TRBD1, 5 bases. The CDR3 contains 15 residues. Looked up from germline, CDR1 is MNHNS and CDR2 is SASEGT. V lost 4 bases to trimming and J lost 2 bases, with 14 bases between them. CDR3 loop: CASSGGDGRNYGYTF. CDR3 bases: TGTGCCAGCAGTGGCGGGGACGGAAGAAACTATGGCTACACCTTC.

The chain couples TRBV27 to TRBJ2-1; 8 bases fit TRBD2. The germline gives CDR1 MNHEY, CDR2 SMNVEV (reference sequence). CDR3 length: 15 residues. The ends lost 5 bases at V and 0 bases at J; junction bases unmatched: 3. The CDR3 DNA reads TGTGCCAGCAGTACCGGGGGGGGCTCCTACAATGAGCAGTTCTTC. Its translation: CASSTGGGSYNEQFF.

This chain connects TRBV6-5 to TRBJ2-5; 7 bases map to TRBD2. The germline CDR1 and CDR2 sequences are MNHEY and SVGAGI. V shed 1 base and J 5 bases; nucleotides not matched to a gene: 7. This CDR3 is built from 15 residues. CDR3 region: CASSYYSGAGETQYF. DNA of the CDR3: TGTGCCAGCAGTTACTACAGCGGGGCTGGGGAGACCCAGTACTTC.

The chain recombines TRBV4-1 with TRBJ2-2, with 7 bases matching TRBD1. Germline assignment: CDR1 MGHRA and CDR2 YSYEKL. The CDR3 runs to 16 residues. Losses at the gene ends were 4 bases for V and 1 base for J; bases not matched to a gene: 6. The CDR3 DNA sequence: TGCGCCAGCAGCCCCCAGTGGACAGGGAACACCGGGGAGCTGTTTTTT. This encodes CASSPQWTGNTGELFF.

This chain joins TRBV11-3 and TRBJ2-7; D is perhaps TRBD1 (5 bases). The CDR3 spans 13 residues. V dropped 5 bases and J dropped 6 bases, with 14 bases sitting between them. Looked up from germline, CDR1 is SGHNT and CDR2 is YENEEA. The CDR3 DNA is TGTGCCAGCAGCCAAAACCAGGGTTTCGAGCAGTACTTC. The encoded protein is CASSQNQGFEQYF. The whole variable domain, remainder taken from reference TRBV11-3 and TRBJ2-7, is EAGVVQSPRYKIIEKKQPVAFWCNPISGHNTLYWYLQNLGQGPELLIRYENEEAVDDSQLPKDRFSAERLKGVDSTLKIQPAELGDSAVYLCASSQNQGFEQYFGPGTRLTVT.

This clone has just a few counts. CDR3: CASSSIGDRFSYEQYF. In DNA form, the CDR3 reads TGCGCCAGCAGCTCTATCGGGGACAGATTTTCCTACGAGCAGTACTTC. V usage is TRBV5-1 and J usage is TRBJ2-7, with 7 bases that match TRBD1. Germline loops: CDR1 SGHRS, CDR2 YFSETQ. V shed 3 bases, J shed 1 base, and the junction held 10 bases outside the gene matches. CDR3 length: 16 amino acids.

The chain recombines TRBV4-2 with TRBJ2-5; D is ambiguous. CDR1 LGHNA and CDR2 YNFKEQ come from the germline V gene. The CDR3 extends over 15 amino acids. Trimming cost V 0 bases and J 2 bases, with 10 bases left between them. The DNA of the CDR3 is TGTGCCAGCAGCCAAGATGTGTCCTTACAAGAGACCCAGTACTTC. It translates to CASSQDVSLQETQYF.

This clone was seen a handful of times. This CDR3 is CASSLFASDEQYF. The CDR3, as DNA: TGCGCCAGCAGCCTTTTTGCTAGCGACGAGCAGTACTTC. The chain has TRBV4-1 and TRBJ2-7; D perhaps matches TRBD2 (6 bases). Germline lookup yields CDR1 MGHRA and CDR2 YSYEKL. Deletions cut 4 bases from V and 5 bases from J, with 12 bases between. The CDR3 has 13 residues.

The chain employs TRBV6-5 and TRBJ2-7, with 11 bases lining up with TRBD1. The CDR3 spans 15 residues. CDR1 and CDR2 (germline): MNHEY, SVGAGI. Unmatched junction bases numbered 4, after V lost 2 bases and J lost 4 bases. CDR3: CASSYPGQGVYEQYF. The CDR3 coding sequence is TGTGCCAGCAGTTACCCGGGACAGGGGGTATACGAGCAGTACTTC.

The V and J genes are TRBV7-9 and TRBJ1-2; weak D call: TRBD1 (6 bases). The CDR3 spans 13 residues. Trimming stripped 5 bases from V and 4 bases from J, with 11 bases between. Germline V gene sequence: CDR1 SEHNR, CDR2 FQNEAQ (reference sequence). The CDR3: CASSQGGFYGYTF. CDR3 bases: TGTGCCAGCAGCCAAGGGGGTTTCTATGGCTACACCTTC. Supplemented by reference TRBV7-9 and TRBJ1-2, the full variable domain reads DTGVSQNPRHKITKRGQNVTFRCDPISEHNRLYWYRQTLGQGPEFLTYFQNEAQLEKSRLLSDRFSAERPKGSFSTLEIQRTEQGDSAMYLCASSQGGFYGYTFGSGTRLTVV.

This chain links TRBV19 with TRBJ1-6, with D perhaps matching TRBD1 (6 bases). V lost 6 bases and J lost 10, with 16 bases in between. CDR1 and CDR2 (germline): LNHDA, SQIVND (reference sequence). The CDR3 runs to 14 residues. The CDR3 nucleotides are TGTGCCAGTAGCCCCGGGGGGGCGGAATCACCCCTCCACTTT. Amino acid sequence: CASSPGGAESPLHF.